The 8 T cell receptor beta chains given below trace back to one sample, sequenced in a study of blood T cells in healthy people across ages. Next came a second PCR, run for about 7 to 12 cycles, which used a sample-barcoded 5' primer along with a J-beta primer mix. Each CDR3 protein is one row after TCRdb ran MiXCR on the 5' RACE reads. The sample consists of 1,500,000 or so distinct CDR3 sequences, under 55% of them appearing once. The sample taken for sequencing was blood. All receptors derive from a woman aged 18-35 years in good health.

The chain employs TRBV27 and TRBJ2-1; D unresolved. The DNA matches TRBJ2-7 better at its end, which makes the J call doubtful. Germline V gene data show CDR1 as MNHEY and CDR2 as SMNVEV (reference sequence). This CDR3 is 17 amino acids long. The DNA of the CDR3 is TGTGCCAGCGGGCACGGTGATCCGTACGGCTCCTACAATGAGCAGTACTTC. Its protein is CASGHGDPYGSYNEQYF.

The chain combines TRBV30 with TRBJ1-6; 8 bases are a match to TRBD1. CDR3 length: 13 residues. Germline V gene sequence: CDR1 GTSNPN, CDR2 SVGIG (reference sequence). V trimming: 4 bases; J trimming: 7 bases; junction bases outside the gene matches: 3. DNA of the CDR3: TGTGCCTGGACGGCAGGGGGCAATTCACCCCTCCACTTT. As protein: CAWTAGGNSPLHF.

This chain uses TRBV12-3 or TRBV12-4 with TRBJ2-7; possibly TRBD1 for D (6 bases). This CDR3 contains 12 residues. Trimming cost V 8 bases and J 4 bases, with 12 bases left between them. CDR3 nucleotide sequence: TGTGCCAGCGTTGGAACAGGGTACGAGCAGTACTTC. Residues: CASVGTGYEQYF.

The rearrangement links TRBV4-3 to TRBJ2-1, with D perhaps matching TRBD1 (5 bases). Germline values: CDR1 LGHNA, CDR2 YSLEER. This CDR3 comprises 14 residues. V was trimmed by 3 bases and J by 4 bases, leaving 10 bases between them. The CDR3 coding sequence is TGCGCCAGCAGCCACGGACACCCATACAATGAGCAGTTCTTC. It is translated as CASSHGHPYNEQFF.

This clonotype was recorded a few times. V and J are TRBV19 and TRBJ2-3; the D is unclear. From germline, CDR1 is LNHDA and CDR2 SQIVND (reference sequence). V gave up 4 bases and J gave up 2 bases, with 13 bases separating them. CDR3 length: 15 amino acids. The CDR3 sequence is CASSSSFRTTDTQYF. CDR3 DNA: TGTGCCAGTAGTAGCTCCTTCAGGACCACAGATACGCAGTATTTT.

The J gene is TRBJ2-1, the V gene TRBV14; 16 positions match TRBD2. Germline CDR1 and CDR2: SGHDN and FVKESK. The CDR3 totals 16 residues. J gave up 12 bases and V 5 bases, and 10 bases lay outside the gene matches. Written as DNA, the CDR3 is TGTGCCAGCAGCGCCTCCGGGACTAGCGGGAGGGCCGGGCAGTTCTTC. Translated, it gives CASSASGTSGRAGQFF.

This clonotype was recorded once. The chain carries TRBV6-1 and TRBJ1-5; D not certain. V gave up 8 bases and J gave up 3 bases, with 20 bases separating them. The CDR3 sequence is 16 residues long. Germline CDR1 and CDR2: MNHNS and SASEGT. The CDR3 sequence: CASGELGSAFNQPQHF. CDR3 bases: TGTGCCAGCGGGGAACTCGGTAGCGCTTTCAATCAGCCCCAGCATTTT.

This clonotype was seen just once. The chain recombines TRBV3-1 with TRBJ2-4; D ambiguous. There are 16 residues in the CDR3. Trimming took 4 bases from V and 1 from J, leaving 14 bases between them. CDR1 is LGHDT, CDR2 YNNKEL, per germline (reference sequence). The CDR3 coding sequence is TGTGCCAGCAGCCTGATCAGTGTGGGGGCCAAAAACATTCAGTACTTC. It specifies CASSLISVGAKNIQYF.